The 22 T cell receptor beta chains below all came from one sample that was sequenced in a study of shared clonotypes between healthy human individuals. Method: immunoSEQ multiplex PCR; TCRdb's copy keeps in-frame clones and lacks some. The sample comprises over 2 million clones, roughly 96% of which are singletons, and approximately 0.13% rests with the top ten. Specimen: naive CD4+ T cells sorted from blood. Subset described: CD45RA+ positively selected. The receptors shown here come from a man in his late teens or twenties in good health.

The rearrangement uses TRBV9 and TRBJ1-1; 8 bases fit TRBD1. The CDR3 is 15 amino acids. J lost 9 bases, V lost 1 base, and 11 bases had no gene match. Per germline, CDR1 SGDLS and CDR2 YYNGEE. CDR3 nucleotides: TGTGCCAGCAGCGTATATGCAGGGGGCGATCTTCAAGCTTTCTTT. This gives the protein CASSVYAGGDLQAFF.

The chain joins TRBV6-5 to TRBJ2-1; D may be TRBD1 (5 bases). Per germline, CDR1 MNHEY and CDR2 SVGAGI. This CDR3 contains 15 residues. The V end lost 5 bases, the J end lost 10 bases, and 21 bases lay between the germline ends. The DNA for the CDR3 is TGTGCCAGCAGTGGGCTCCAGGCAGGGATAGGGGAGCAGTTCTTC. Encoded protein: CASSGLQAGIGEQFF.

This chain uses TRBV7-2 with TRBJ2-7, with TRBD2 as a possible D gene (6 bases). Trimming cost V 5 bases and J 0 bases, with 14 bases left between them. CDR1 and CDR2 (germline): SGHTA, FQGNSA. CDR3 length: 15 amino acids. This chain's CDR3 is CASSVGAGPSYEQYF. The CDR3 DNA reads TGTGCCAGCAGCGTAGGGGCGGGACCCTCCTACGAGCAGTACTTC.

As DNA, the CDR3 is TGCGCCAGCGGGACGGCCCTTGGGTCCCAAGAGACCCAGTACTTC. Its translation: CASGTALGSQETQYF. This chain links TRBV5-1 with TRBJ2-5, with D perhaps TRBD1 or TRBD2 (5 bases each). V lost 7 bases, J lost 1 base, and 17 bases lay in between. The CDR3 spans 15 residues. Germline lookup yields CDR1 SGHRS and CDR2 YFSETQ.

The chain uses TRBV5-6 and TRBJ1-5, with D possibly TRBD1 on 6 matching bases. V was cut by 3 bases and J by 2 bases, with 12 bases left in between. The germline V gene has CDR1 SGHDT and CDR2 YYEEEE. This CDR3 comprises 15 residues. The CDR3 loop is CASSYGQPRNQPQHF. The CDR3 nucleotides are TGTGCCAGCAGCTACGGACAGCCACGCAATCAGCCCCAGCATTTT.

The chain employs TRBV18 and TRBJ2-3, with 10 bases that match TRBD1. Germline V gives CDR1 KGHSH, CDR2 LQKENI. With 2 bases clipped from V and 6 bases from J, the junction kept 8 bases outside the gene matches. The CDR3 runs 16 residues. The CDR3 DNA sequence: TGTGCCAGCTCACCAACGAGACAGGGGGCGACCGATACGCAGTATTTT. This sequence encodes CASSPTRQGATDTQYF.

A note on this clone: This CDR3 is also generated by other DNA sequences in the sample. This chain joins TRBV11-1 and TRBJ2-3; 7 nucleotides align to TRBD1. CDR1 and CDR2 (germline): SGHAT, FQDESV (reference sequence). This CDR3 contains 14 residues. The J segment lost 1 base and the V segment lost 5 bases, leaving 3 bases of the junction unmatched. CDR3 DNA sequence: TGTGCCAGCAGCCTCGACAGGGGCACAGATACGCAGTATTTT. Translated, it gives CASSLDRGTDTQYF.

The gene calls are TRBV7-2 and TRBJ2-4, with TRBD2 matching over 8 bases. V dropped 5 bases and J dropped 6; count of bases not matched to a gene: 3. Germline loops: CDR1 SGHTA, CDR2 FQGNSA. The CDR3 is 13 residues long. Here the CDR3 reads CASSPGGGNIQYF. The CDR3 DNA follows: TGTGCCAGCAGCCCCGGGGGGGGAAACATTCAGTACTTC.

In its sample, this clone was seen once. Other DNA sequences in this specimen translate into the identical CDR3. The gene calls are TRBV18 and TRBJ2-7; no clear D gene. CDR1 is KGHSH and CDR2 is LQKENI in the germline V gene. V lost 3 bases, J lost 6 bases, and 9 bases lay in between. The CDR3 spans 12 residues. CDR3 amino acids: CASSPNPPEQYF. CDR3 in DNA: TGTGCCAGCTCACCGAATCCTCCCGAGCAGTACTTC.

The chain carries TRBV29-1 and TRBJ2-1; a possible D gene is TRBD2 (6 bases). This CDR3 comprises 14 residues. The germline V and J ends were trimmed by 4 bases and 5 bases, with 15 bases remaining between them. The germline V gene encodes CDR1 SQVTM and CDR2 ANQGSEA. The CDR3 DNA follows: TGCAGCGTTGGATGGGCTAGCGCTAACAATGAGCAGTTCTTC. Its translation is CSVGWASANNEQFF.

The chain uses TRBV6-1 and TRBJ2-5, with 10 nucleotides matching TRBD2. Germline-derived CDR1 and CDR2 are MNHNS and SASEGT. V trimming: 1 base; J trimming: 8 bases; junction bases outside the gene matches: 1. This CDR3 has 13 residues. The chain's CDR3 is CASSEGLAGTQYF. The CDR3 DNA is TGTGCCAGCAGTGAAGGACTAGCGGGTACCCAGTACTTC.

CDR3 region: CASSLALGQKNYGYTF. CDR3 DNA sequence: TGTGCCAGCAGCTTAGCGCTCGGGCAGAAGAACTATGGCTACACCTTC. The chain has TRBV7-9 and TRBJ1-2; D gene unclear. The CDR3 runs to 16 residues. In germline, CDR1 is SEHNR, CDR2 FQNEAQ (reference sequence). V was clipped by 0 bases and J by 2 bases, with 13 bases between them.

The chain carries TRBV6-6 and TRBJ1-1; 7 bases match TRBD1. With V trimmed by 4 bases and J by 4 bases, 3 bases remained unmatched. Germline V gene data show CDR1 as MNHNY and CDR2 as SVGAGI (reference sequence). The CDR3 has 13 residues. As DNA, the CDR3 is TGTGCCAGCAGTTCCAGGGGGAGCACTGAAGCTTTCTTT. Its protein is CASSSRGSTEAFF.

This clone was counted between two and nine times. This rearrangement joins TRBV6-6 to TRBJ2-2; 7 bases map to TRBD2. Germline CDR1 reads MNHNY; CDR2 reads SVGAGI (reference sequence). The CDR3 length is 13 residues. With 8 bases clipped from V and 5 bases from J, the junction kept 5 bases outside the gene matches. The CDR3 loop reads CASSRRGTGELFF. The CDR3 DNA is TGTGCCAGCTCGAGGCGGGGGACCGGGGAGCTGTTTTTT.

This chain uses TRBV2 with TRBJ1-5, with D unresolved. The CDR3 has 11 amino acids. Germline V lookup: CDR1 SNHLY, CDR2 FYNNEI. The V gene lost 8 bases and the J gene lost 4 bases, with 6 bases spanning the gap. Here the CDR3 reads CASGFNQPQHF. CDR3 DNA sequence: TGTGCCAGCGGCTTTAATCAGCCCCAGCATTTT.

With respect to this clone: A read error may explain this, as a much larger clone is one base away. The V and J genes are TRBV7-8 and TRBJ1-1; D is unclear. V lost 2 bases, J lost 1 base, and 5 bases lay in between. This CDR3 contains 13 residues. Germline loops: CDR1 SGHVS, CDR2 FQNEAQ. CDR3 coding DNA: TGTGCCAGCAGCTTAACAGCGAACACTGAAGCTTTCTTT. Protein product: CASSLTANTEAFF.

As to this clone: Distinct nucleotide sequences in the sample also encode this CDR3. The chain carries TRBV7-2 and TRBJ1-5; maybe TRBD1 (6 bases). This CDR3 is 14 amino acids long. V dropped 5 bases and J dropped 6 bases, with 14 bases sitting between them. Germline V gene lookup returns CDR1 SGHTA and CDR2 FQGNSA. The CDR3 DNA sequence: TGTGCCAGCAGCCCAAGGGGGGGCGGTCAGCCCCAGCATTTT. Residues: CASSPRGGGQPQHF.

The DNA for the CDR3 is TGTGCCAGCAGTGAAGGACAGCTTAATCAGCCCCAGCATTTT. This translates into CASSEGQLNQPQHF. The genes are TRBV2 and TRBJ1-5; possible D gene TRBD1, 5 bases. CDR1 SNHLY and CDR2 FYNNEI come from the germline V gene. V dropped 1 base and J dropped 4 bases, with 8 bases sitting between them. The CDR3 loop spans 14 amino acids.

This chain links TRBV5-1 with TRBJ2-3, with 10 bases aligning to TRBD2. V lost 3 bases to trimming and J lost 2 bases; unmatched junction nucleotides: 6. CDR3 size: 16 residues. From germline, CDR1 is SGHRS and CDR2 YFSETQ. The CDR3 DNA is TGCGCCAGCAGCTCCCTGACTAGCGGGCCCACAGATACGCAGTATTTT. Protein product: CASSSLTSGPTDTQYF. The variable domain in full, with the rest retrieved from reference TRBV5-1 and TRBJ2-3, is KAGVTQTPRYLIKTRGQQVTLSCSPISGHRSVSWYQQTPGQGLQFLFEYFSETQRNKGNFPGRFSGRQFSNSRSEMNVSTLELGDSALYLCASSSLTSGPTDTQYFGPGTRLTVL.

In regard to this clone: Other DNA sequences of this sample code for an identical CDR3. V and J are TRBV6-1 and TRBJ1-5, with D unresolved. The V gene's germline CDR1 is MNHNS and CDR2 SASEGT. Deletions cut 6 bases from V and 4 bases from J, with 7 bases between. This CDR3 is built from 12 residues. This chain's CDR3 is CASRPGNQPQHF. DNA for the CDR3: TGTGCCAGCAGACCGGGAAATCAGCCCCAGCATTTT.

The chain links TRBV19 to TRBJ2-3, with 10 positions matching TRBD1. J lost 5 bases, V lost 8 bases, and 7 bases had no gene match. The CDR3 spans 14 residues. The germline CDR1 and CDR2 sequences are LNHDA and SQIVND (reference sequence). DNA of the CDR3: TGTGCCAGTCGGGACAGGGGCGAGATAGATACGCAGTATTTT. Protein product: CASRDRGEIDTQYF.

The gene calls are TRBV19 and TRBJ1-5; D is unclear. CDR1 is LNHDA and CDR2 is SQIVND in the germline V gene (reference sequence). The V and J ends lost 2 bases and 7 bases respectively, with 18 bases between them. CDR3 length: 16 residues. CDR3 sequence (DNA): TGTGCCAGTAGTATAATGAGGAAGAGCAGCGACCAGCCCCAGCATTTT. Translated: CASSIMRKSSDQPQHF.